This entry is about one TCR beta chain. Sequenced by immunoSEQ multiplex PCR; TCRdb stores in-frame clones only, minus some. There are 50,000 to 70,000 clones in the sample; 91% occur only once, and 2% to 2.5% lies in the top ten. The V end was cut by 4 bases, the J end by 3 bases, with 10 bases between. This CDR3 is built from 13 residues. CDR1 and CDR2 (germline): SGHRS, YFSETQ. These data originate in a study of blood T cell repertoires in COVID-19. J is TRBJ1-1 and V is TRBV5-1; D ambiguous. Sequenced: peripheral blood. The sequence was collected from a man between 60 and 75 years old with acute or convalescent COVID-19. The CDR3 nucleotides are TGCGCCAGCAGCATAACACGGGACACTGAAGCTTTCTTT. This sequence encodes CASSITRDTEAFF.